The 15 T cell receptor beta chains given below trace back to one sample, sequenced in a study of radiotherapy plus CTLA-4 blockade in lung cancer. Profiled with immunoSEQ multiplex PCR; TCRdb holds only in-frame clones, not every one. The data contain roughly 46,000 clones, roughly 76% of them singletons. The sequenced sample was peripheral blood, obtained from a patient treated with radiotherapy plus ipilimumab. The receptors were gathered from a human donor with non-small cell lung cancer who had stable disease on radiotherapy plus ipilimumab.

V and J are TRBV30 and TRBJ1-2; 7 nucleotides match TRBD1. The V segment lost 1 base and the J segment 0 bases; nucleotides outside the gene matches: 11. Germline V gives CDR1 GTSNPN, CDR2 SVGIG (reference sequence). The CDR3 spans 17 residues. Here the CDR3 DNA reads TGTGCCTGGAGTGCCCTAGGGACAGTTTCTGCTAACTATGGCTACACCTTC. Amino acid sequence: CAWSALGTVSANYGYTF.

This chain connects TRBV7-9 to TRBJ1-2; a weak D match, TRBD1 (5 bases). CDR3 length equals 14 residues. Germline lookup yields CDR1 SEHNR and CDR2 FQNEAQ (reference sequence). The V and J ends lost 5 bases and 2 bases respectively, with 12 bases between them. The CDR3 is CASSPPGANYGYTF. Here the CDR3 DNA reads TGTGCCAGCAGCCCGCCCGGGGCCAACTATGGCTACACCTTC.

CDR3 sequence reads: CASSIGQREQYF. The CDR3 nucleotides read TGTGCCAGTAGTATTGGGCAGCGGGAGCAGTACTTC. This chain uses TRBV19 with TRBJ2-7, with a possible D match to TRBD2 (5 bases). CDR1 and CDR2 from the germline V gene are LNHDA and SQIVND (reference sequence). Trimming removed 3 bases at V and 7 bases at J, with 10 bases between. This CDR3 contains 12 residues.

CDR3 nucleotides: TGTGCCAGCAACGGACGACTAGTACGCGAGACCCAGTACTTC. It encodes CASNGRLVRETQYF. This chain links TRBV2 with TRBJ2-5, with a possible D match to TRBD2 (6 bases). Trimming stripped 7 bases from V and 5 bases from J, with 17 bases between. In germline, CDR1 is SNHLY, CDR2 FYNNEI. CDR3 length equals 14 residues.

The rearrangement uses TRBV11-2 and TRBJ1-4, with unresolved D. This CDR3 region has 14 residues. The V end lost 1 base, the J end lost 3 bases, and 6 bases lay between the germline ends. Germline V gene sequence: CDR1 SGHAT, CDR2 FQNNGV. The CDR3 nucleotides are TGTGCCAGCAGCTTAGGGTGGGCTAATGAAAAACTGTTTTTT. Amino acids: CASSLGWANEKLFF.

This chain uses TRBV5-1 with TRBJ1-6, with 9 positions matching TRBD1. This CDR3 has 15 residues. V shed 4 bases and J 7 bases; nucleotides not matched to a gene: 6. Germline CDR1 is SGHRS and CDR2 is YFSETQ. In nucleotides, the CDR3 is TGCGCCAGCAGCCACGGACAGGGGAAGAATTCACCCCTCCACTTT. This encodes CASSHGQGKNSPLHF.

V and J are TRBV2 and TRBJ1-1; D remains ambiguous. V was trimmed by 2 bases and J by 8 bases, leaving 6 bases between them. The CDR3 length is 11 residues. Germline assignment: CDR1 SNHLY and CDR2 FYNNEI. CDR3 coding DNA: TGTGCCAGCAGTGAATGGCCGGAAGCTTTCTTT. Translating gives CASSEWPEAFF.

J is TRBJ2-7 and V is TRBV6-5; perhaps TRBD2 as D (6 bases). CDR3 size: 12 residues. Trimming pared 11 bases from V and 4 bases from J, leaving 15 bases between. Germline V CDR1 and CDR2: MNHEY, SVGAGI. Here the CDR3 reads CASGVGRYEQYF. Here the CDR3 DNA reads TGTGCCTCGGGGGTGGGGAGGTACGAGCAGTACTTC.

This rearrangement joins TRBV18 to TRBJ1-1; D unresolved. Germline values: CDR1 KGHSH, CDR2 LQKENI. The CDR3 totals 13 residues. V lost 3 bases, J lost 0 bases, and 5 bases lay in between. This CDR3 reads CASSPSLNTEAFF. The CDR3 DNA reads as TGTGCCAGCTCACCCTCACTGAACACTGAAGCTTTCTTT.

This chain joins TRBV5-1 and TRBJ2-7; TRBD1 might be the D (6 bases). The CDR3 spans 14 residues. Germline loops: CDR1 SGHRS, CDR2 YFSETQ. Trimming took off 4 bases at V and 0 bases at J, with 11 bases between the two ends. The DNA for the CDR3 is TGCGCCAGCAGCGGAACAGGGAGCTCCTACGAGCAGTACTTC. This gives the protein CASSGTGSSYEQYF.

This chain links TRBV6-5 with TRBJ2-1; no clear D. CDR1 and CDR2 from the germline V gene are MNHEY and SVGAGI. The germline V and J ends were trimmed by 0 bases and 7 bases, with 4 bases remaining between them. The CDR3 extends over 12 amino acids. Written as DNA, the CDR3 is TGTGCCAGCAGTTACTCGGGGAATGAGCAGTTCTTC. Translation: CASSYSGNEQFF.

This rearrangement joins TRBV19 to TRBJ1-1, with D perhaps matching TRBD1 (6 bases). CDR3 size: 15 residues. Germline V gives CDR1 LNHDA, CDR2 SQIVND (reference sequence). Trimming took off 6 bases at V and 1 base at J, with 15 bases between the two ends. The CDR3 DNA reads TGTGCCAGTAGGTCATGGGAACAGGGGAACACTGAAGCTTTCTTT. This sequence encodes CASRSWEQGNTEAFF.

The chain couples TRBV9 to TRBJ1-1; a possible D gene is TRBD1 (5 bases). V lost 4 bases to trimming and J lost 6 bases, with 22 bases between them. CDR3 length: 16 amino acids. The germline V gene has CDR1 SGDLS and CDR2 YYNGEE. The chain's CDR3 is CASSPQMGVSYSEAFF. CDR3 nucleotide sequence: TGTGCCAGCAGCCCCCAGATGGGGGTGAGTTATTCTGAAGCTTTCTTT. Full variable domain (rest looked up from reference TRBV9 and TRBJ1-1): DSGVTQTPKHLITATGQRVTLRCSPRSGDLSVYWYQQSLDQGLQFLIQYYNGEERAKGNILERFSAQQFPDLHSELNLSSLELGDSALYFCASSPQMGVSYSEAFFGQGTRLTVV.

The chain combines TRBV15 with TRBJ1-3; no clear D. The germline CDR1 and CDR2 sequences are LNHNV and YYDKDF (reference sequence). The germline V and J ends were trimmed by 0 bases and 0 bases, with 12 bases remaining between them. The CDR3 sequence is 17 residues long. In DNA, the CDR3 is TGTGCCACCAGCAGAGATGCCGCGGGCTACTCTGGAAACACCATATATTTT. Translated, it gives CATSRDAAGYSGNTIYF.

The V gene is TRBV6-4, the J gene TRBJ2-3; D might be TRBD1 (5 bases). V was pared by 4 bases and J by 5 bases, with 13 bases between. The CDR3 totals 14 residues. CDR1 and CDR2 (germline): MRHNA, SNTAGT. Here the CDR3 reads CASSGAGFRDTQYF. The CDR3 DNA sequence: TGTGCCAGCAGTGGGGCAGGGTTTCGAGATACGCAGTATTTT.